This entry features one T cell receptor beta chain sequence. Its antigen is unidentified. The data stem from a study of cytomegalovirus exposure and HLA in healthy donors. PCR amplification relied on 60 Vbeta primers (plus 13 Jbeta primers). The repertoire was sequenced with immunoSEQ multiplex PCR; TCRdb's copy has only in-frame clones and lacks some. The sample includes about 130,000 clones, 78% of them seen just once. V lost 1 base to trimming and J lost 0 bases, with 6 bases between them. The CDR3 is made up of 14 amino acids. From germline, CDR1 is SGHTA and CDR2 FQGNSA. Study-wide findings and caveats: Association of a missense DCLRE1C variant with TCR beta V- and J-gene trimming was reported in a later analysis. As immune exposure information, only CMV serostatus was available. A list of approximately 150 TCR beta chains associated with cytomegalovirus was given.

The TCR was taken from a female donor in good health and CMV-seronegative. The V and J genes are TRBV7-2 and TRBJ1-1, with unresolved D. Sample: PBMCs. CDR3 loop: CASSLDPMNTEAFF. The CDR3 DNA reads TGTGCCAGCAGCTTAGATCCCATGAACACTGAAGCTTTCTTT. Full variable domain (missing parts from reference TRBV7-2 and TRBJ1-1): GAGVSQSPSNKVTEKGKDVELRCDPISGHTALYWYRQSLGQGLEFLIYFQGNSAPDKSGLPSDRFSAERTGGSVSTLTIQRTQQEDSAVYLCASSLDPMNTEAFFGQGTRLTVV.